This entry is about one TCR beta chain. Its antigen is still unknown. Treatment in this sample: oral pan-JAK inhibitor, 5-10 mg twice daily. Samples from alopecia areata patients were lesional scalp punch biopsies and peripheral blood. This entry belongs to a study of CD8+ T cells in alopecia areata. About the research overall: Treated patients were dosed with oral tofacitinib, taking 5 to 10 mg twice daily. Whole-study results and caveats: Scalp and blood samples kept many expanded lesional clones throughout tofacitinib. Greater clonality was observed in lesional scalp samples, especially alopecia totalis/universalis, versus normal scalp.

Extraction and reverse transcription of RNA yielded cDNA as the sequencing template. TCRdb's table, derived via immunoSEQ multiplex PCR, lists solely in-frame clones and lacks some. Of approximately 110,000 clones listed, roughly three fifths were seen once; the top ten hold about 12%. V was pared by 0 bases and J by 6 bases, with 7 bases between. This CDR3 comprises 12 residues. In germline, CDR1 is SGHDT, CDR2 YYEEEE. The TCR originated in a human donor with alopecia areata. The chain uses TRBV5-6 and TRBJ2-7, with TRBD1 as a possible D gene (6 bases). The sample here was CD8+ T cells sorted from blood, taken at week 24, from a patient treated with tofacitinib. For the CDR3, the DNA is TGTGCCAGCAGCTTGGGAGGGGGCGAGCAGTACTTC. Protein sequence: CASSLGGGEQYF.